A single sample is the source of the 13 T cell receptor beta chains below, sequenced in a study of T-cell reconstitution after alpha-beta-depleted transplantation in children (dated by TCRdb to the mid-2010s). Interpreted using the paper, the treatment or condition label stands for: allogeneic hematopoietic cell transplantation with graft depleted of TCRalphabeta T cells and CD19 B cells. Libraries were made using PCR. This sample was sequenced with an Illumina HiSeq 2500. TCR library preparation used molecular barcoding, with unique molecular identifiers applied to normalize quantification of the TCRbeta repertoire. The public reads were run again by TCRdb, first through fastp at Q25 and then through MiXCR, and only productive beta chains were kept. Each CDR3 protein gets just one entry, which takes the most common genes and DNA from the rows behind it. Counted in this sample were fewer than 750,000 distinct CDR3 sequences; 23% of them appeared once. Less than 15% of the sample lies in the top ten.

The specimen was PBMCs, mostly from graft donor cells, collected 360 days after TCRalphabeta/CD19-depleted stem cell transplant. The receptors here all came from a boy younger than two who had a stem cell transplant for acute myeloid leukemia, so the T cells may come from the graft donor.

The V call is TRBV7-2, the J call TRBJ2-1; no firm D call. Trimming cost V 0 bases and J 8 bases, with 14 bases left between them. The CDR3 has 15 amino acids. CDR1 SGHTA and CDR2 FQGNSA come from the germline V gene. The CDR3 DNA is TGTGCCAGCAGCTTAGCGGCTGCGCCCCGGGATGAGCAGTTCTTC. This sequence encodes CASSLAAAPRDEQFF.

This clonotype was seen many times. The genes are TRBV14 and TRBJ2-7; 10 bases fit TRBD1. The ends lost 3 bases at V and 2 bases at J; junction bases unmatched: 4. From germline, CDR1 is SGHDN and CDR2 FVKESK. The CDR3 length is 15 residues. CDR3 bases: TGTGCCAGCAGCCAGGGGGACAGGGGAACCTACGAGCAGTACTTC. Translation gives CASSQGDRGTYEQYF.

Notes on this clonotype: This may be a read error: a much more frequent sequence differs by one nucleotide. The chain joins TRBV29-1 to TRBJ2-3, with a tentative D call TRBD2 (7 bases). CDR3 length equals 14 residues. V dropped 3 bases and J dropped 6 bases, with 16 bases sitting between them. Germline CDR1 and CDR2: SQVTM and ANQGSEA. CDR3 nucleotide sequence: TGCAGCGTTGAGCGGGGGCAGGCCATGGATACGCAGTATTTT. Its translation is CSVERGQAMDTQYF.

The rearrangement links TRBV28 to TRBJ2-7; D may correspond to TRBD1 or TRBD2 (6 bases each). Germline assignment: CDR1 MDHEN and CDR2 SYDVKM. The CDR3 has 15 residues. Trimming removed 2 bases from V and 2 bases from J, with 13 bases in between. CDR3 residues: CASSLMGGDPYEQYV. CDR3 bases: TGTGCCAGCAGTTTAATGGGGGGCGACCCCTACGAGCAGTACGTC.

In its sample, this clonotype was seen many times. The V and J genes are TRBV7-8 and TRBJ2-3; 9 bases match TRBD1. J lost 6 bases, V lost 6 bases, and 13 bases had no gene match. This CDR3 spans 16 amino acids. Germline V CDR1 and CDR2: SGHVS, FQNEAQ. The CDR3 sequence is CASSNKRDRASDTQYF. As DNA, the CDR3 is TGTGCCAGCAGTAATAAACGGGACAGGGCATCGGATACGCAGTATTTT.

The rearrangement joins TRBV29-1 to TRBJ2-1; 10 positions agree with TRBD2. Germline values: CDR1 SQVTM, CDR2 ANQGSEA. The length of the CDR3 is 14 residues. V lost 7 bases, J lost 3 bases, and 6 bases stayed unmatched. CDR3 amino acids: CSGSSGGDYNEQFF. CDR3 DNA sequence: TGCAGCGGCTCAAGCGGGGGGGACTACAATGAGCAGTTCTTC.

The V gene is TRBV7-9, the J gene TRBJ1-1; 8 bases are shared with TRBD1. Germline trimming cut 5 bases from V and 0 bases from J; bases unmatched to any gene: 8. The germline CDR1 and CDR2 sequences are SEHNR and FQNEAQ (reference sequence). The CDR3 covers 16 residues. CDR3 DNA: TGTGCCAGCAGCCCCCTCCAGGGGGCGGTGAACACTGAAGCTTTCTTT. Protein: CASSPLQGAVNTEAFF.

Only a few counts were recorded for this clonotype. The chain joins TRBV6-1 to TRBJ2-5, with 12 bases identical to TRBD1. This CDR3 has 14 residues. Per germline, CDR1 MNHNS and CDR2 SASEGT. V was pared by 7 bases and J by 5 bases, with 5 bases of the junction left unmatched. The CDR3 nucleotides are TGTGCCAGCATCGGGACAGGGGGCGGTGAGACCCAGTACTTC. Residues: CASIGTGGGETQYF.

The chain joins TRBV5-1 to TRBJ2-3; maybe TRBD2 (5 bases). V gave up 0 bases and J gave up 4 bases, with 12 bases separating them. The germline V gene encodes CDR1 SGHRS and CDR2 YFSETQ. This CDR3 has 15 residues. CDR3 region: CASSLGASLADTQYF. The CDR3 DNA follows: TGCGCCAGCAGCTTGGGGGCTAGCTTGGCAGATACGCAGTATTTT.

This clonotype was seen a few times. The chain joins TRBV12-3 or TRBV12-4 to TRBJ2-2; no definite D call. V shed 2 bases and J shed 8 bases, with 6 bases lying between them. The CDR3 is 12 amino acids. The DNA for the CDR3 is TGTGCCAGCAGTTTAAGTGTAGGGGAGCTGTTTTTT. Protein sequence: CASSLSVGELFF.

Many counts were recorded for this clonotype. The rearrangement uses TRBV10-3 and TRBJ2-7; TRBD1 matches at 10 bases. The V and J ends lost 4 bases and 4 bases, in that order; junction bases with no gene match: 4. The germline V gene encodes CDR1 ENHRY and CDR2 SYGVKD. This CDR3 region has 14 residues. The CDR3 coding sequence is TGTGCCATCAGTGCGGGACAGGGGAATTACGAGCAGTACTTC. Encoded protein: CAISAGQGNYEQYF.

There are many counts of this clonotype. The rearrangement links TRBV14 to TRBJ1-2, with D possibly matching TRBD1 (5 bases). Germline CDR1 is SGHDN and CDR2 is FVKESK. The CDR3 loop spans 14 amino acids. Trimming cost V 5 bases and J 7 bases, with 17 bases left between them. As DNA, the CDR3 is TGTGCCAGCAGCGAAATCCCGGGGGTGGGTGGCTACACCTTC. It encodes CASSEIPGVGGYTF.

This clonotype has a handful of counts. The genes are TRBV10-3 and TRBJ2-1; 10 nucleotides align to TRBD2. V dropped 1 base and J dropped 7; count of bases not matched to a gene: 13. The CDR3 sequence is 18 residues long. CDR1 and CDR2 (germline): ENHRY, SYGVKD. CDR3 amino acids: CAISEFMASGGAWNEQFF. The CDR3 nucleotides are TGTGCCATCAGTGAGTTTATGGCGAGCGGGGGGGCCTGGAATGAGCAGTTCTTC.